Sequencing of this T cell receptor beta chain was carried out in a study of OX40 agonist ivuxolimab in advanced cancers. About the research overall: Under the entry rules, prior anti-PD-1, anti-PD-L1 or anti-CTLA-4 therapy was allowed, and roughly 43% had some. Regarding the study as a whole: CD4+ T cells averaged fewer expanded clones than CD8+ T cells. Certain nonresponders additionally had low normalized T-cell clonal expansion. At 0.1 to 3.0 mg/kg and by week 6, clonal expansion occurred in CD4+ and CD8+ blood T cells.

CDR1 and CDR2 from the germline V gene are SGHAT and FQNNGV. The CDR3 length is 16 residues. On this clone: Its matching antigen is unknown.

TCRdb's copy holds only in-frame clones and misses some; the assay was immunoSEQ multiplex PCR. Altogether tens of thousands of clones are present, around 87% being singletons, with the ten largest covering 0.94%. The TCR was taken from an adult with an advanced solid tumor such as melanoma, head and neck, liver or kidney cancer. The material sequenced was CD4+ or CD8+ T cells sorted from blood, taken in a trial of the OX40 agonist ivuxolimab. The chain has TRBV11-2 and TRBJ2-5; no clear D gene. The J call may be mistaken, given a closer DNA end match to TRBJ2-7. Written as DNA, the CDR3 is TGTGCCAGCAGCTTAGCGTACAGCTCCTCTTCCTACGAGCAGTACTTC. This sequence encodes CASSLAYSSSSYEQYF.